The 13 T cell receptor beta chains below come from one sample, sequenced in a study of tumor-infiltrating lymphocytes in primary liver carcinoma. Researchers drew blood RNA from unsorted whole blood and extracted germline DNA as well. With 400 to 550 ng total RNA as template and a constant-region primer, TCR beta cDNA was made. Libraries of TCR beta came from three nested multiplex PCR rounds with slightly modified ARM-PCR. Investigators reported that the first two PCR rounds, at 10 cycles each, used TRBV1-TRBV30 forward primers with a C-beta reverse primer. TCRdb reanalysed the multiplex PCR reads using MiXCR and keeps one entry per CDR3 protein. The sample lists fewer than 400,000 distinct CDR3 sequences; approximately 58% were seen once. The sequenced material came from peripheral blood. These receptors came from a woman between 25 and 40 years old with primary liver carcinoma and hepatitis B virus infection.

This clonotype was seen a few times. The chain combines TRBV7-8 with TRBJ1-1; the D gene is possibly TRBD1 (5 bases). The CDR3 runs to 12 residues. Deletions cut 5 bases from V and 8 bases from J, with 12 bases between. The germline gives CDR1 SGHVS, CDR2 FQNEAQ. This CDR3 is CASSRHGAEAFF. CDR3 coding DNA: TGTGCCAGCAGCCGACATGGGGCCGAAGCTTTCTTT.

This clonotype was seen at least ten times. The chain has TRBV12-3 or TRBV12-4 and TRBJ2-3; D may be TRBD2 (6 bases). Trimming took 2 bases from V and 1 from J, leaving 19 bases between them. The CDR3 extends over 18 amino acids. The CDR3 sequence: CASSLIFAGGTGTDTQYF. DNA of the CDR3: TGTGCCAGCAGTTTAATTTTCGCCGGGGGTACTGGCACAGATACGCAGTATTTT.

As for this clonotype: This may come from a read error, since a much larger clone is one base off. V gene TRBV4-1 combines with J gene TRBJ2-1; D gene unclear. CDR3 length equals 14 residues. The germline V gene encodes CDR1 MGHRA and CDR2 YSYEKL. In nucleotides, the CDR3 is TGCGCCAGCAGCCAAGAAGACACCTACAATGAGCAGTCCTTC. Its translation: CASSQEDTYNEQSF.

In the case of this clonotype: This could be a read error, since a much larger clone is one nucleotide away. The genes are TRBV12-3 or TRBV12-4 and TRBJ2-7, with a possible D match to TRBD1 (6 bases). CDR3 length: 14 residues. In nucleotides, the CDR3 is TGTGCCAGCAGTTCACGACTGGGGGCGAGGGAGCAGCACTTC. This gives the protein CASSSRLGAREQHF.

Comments on this clonotype: A read error may account for a junction end that differs from germline. The chain employs TRBV24-1 and TRBJ2-2, with D uncertain. The CDR3 loop spans 15 amino acids. Looked up from germline, CDR1 is KGHDR and CDR2 is SFDVKD. CDR3 sequence reads: CVTSDLGTEAGELFF. The CDR3 coding sequence is TGTGTCACCAGTGACCTCGGAACAGAAGCCGGGGAGCTGTTTTTT.

About this clonotype itself: One junction end disagrees with the germline gene, perhaps due to a read error. The chain combines TRBV16 with TRBJ2-2, with D perhaps matching TRBD2 (5 bases). The CDR3 runs to 15 residues. CDR1 and CDR2 (germline): KGHSY, FQNENV. The CDR3 sequence is CASSPGVANTGELLF. The CDR3 coding sequence is TGTGCCAGCAGCCCTGGAGTAGCTAACACCGGGGAGCTGCTTTTT.

The chain couples TRBV5-6 to TRBJ2-3; D remains unclear. The CDR3 runs to 16 residues. V lost 4 bases and J lost 4, with 19 bases in between. Germline V lookup: CDR1 SGHDT, CDR2 YYEEEE. The CDR3 nucleotides are TGTGCCAGCAGCCCGCCGCGGAGCAAGGTCTCAGATACGCAGTATTTT. Protein product: CASSPPRSKVSDTQYF.

This sequence joins TRBV30 and TRBJ1-1; unclear D gene. The length of the CDR3 is 12 residues. Trimming left V 0 bases short and J 7 bases short, with 9 bases between. Germline CDR1 GTSNPN, CDR2 SVGIG (reference sequence). The CDR3 region is CAWSVEFVEAFF. The CDR3 bases are TGTGCCTGGAGTGTAGAGTTTGTTGAAGCTTTCTTT.

This clonotype was seen many times. V is TRBV5-6 and J is TRBJ2-5; 11 nucleotides match TRBD2. Germline V gene sequence: CDR1 SGHDT, CDR2 YYEEEE. The CDR3 runs 16 residues. Unmatched junction bases numbered 3, after V lost 1 base and J lost 1 base. CDR3 residues: CASSLLAGGSQETQYF. The CDR3, as DNA: TGTGCCAGCAGCTTGCTAGCGGGAGGCTCCCAAGAGACCCAGTACTTC.

As to this clonotype: A junction end diverges from the germline sequence, so it may reflect a read error. The genes are TRBV15 and TRBJ2-5; either TRBD1 or TRBD2 may fit D (6 bases each). There are 11 residues in the CDR3. CDR1 is LNHNV, CDR2 YYDKDF, per germline (reference sequence). The CDR3 DNA follows: TGTGCCACCAGCAGAGGGGGGGCCCACTACTTC. Translation: CATSRGGAHYF.

This clonotype was counted a single time. A read error may produce the germline difference seen at one junction end. J is TRBJ2-3 and V is TRBV7-9, with D hard to call. The CDR3 sequence is 16 residues long. The germline V gene has CDR1 SEHNR and CDR2 FQNEAQ (reference sequence). CDR3 loop: CAGSPGQTVPRDTQYF. Here the CDR3 DNA reads TGTGCCGGCAGCCCGGGCCAGACGGTTCCTCGAGATACGCAGTATTTT.

About this clonotype itself: Compared with germline, one end of the junction differs, possibly owing to a read error. V usage is TRBV29-1 and J usage is TRBJ2-7, with a tentative D call TRBD2 (5 bases). Germline V gene data show CDR1 as SQVTM and CDR2 as ANQGSEA. This CDR3 is 14 amino acids long. CDR3 region: CSAGARSAGCEQYF. The DNA for the CDR3 is TGTAGCGCCGGAGCAAGATCGGCGGGCTGCGAGCAGTACTTC.

The V gene is TRBV7-9, the J gene TRBJ2-7; the match to TRBD2 covers 9 bases. The CDR3 spans 16 residues. Per germline, CDR1 SEHNR and CDR2 FQNEAQ (reference sequence). The J segment lost 2 bases and the V segment lost 2 bases, leaving 7 bases of the junction unmatched. CDR3: CASSLWPAGGTYEQYF. The CDR3 region has the DNA TGTGCCAGCAGCTTATGGCCAGCGGGAGGTACCTACGAGCAGTACTTC.